The 32 T cell receptor beta chains listed next were all sequenced from one sample in a study of T cells in narcolepsy. The data were produced by immunoSEQ multiplex PCR, yet TCRdb's version contains in-frame clones alone and is incomplete. The data contain approximately 35,000 clones, around 80% of them singletons. The sample consisted of memory (CD45RA-) CD4+ T cells from blood. The origin of the receptors is a human donor in good health.

This rearrangement joins TRBV2 to TRBJ2-6; 8 bases align to TRBD1. The germline V gene encodes CDR1 SNHLY and CDR2 FYNNEI. This CDR3 is built from 16 residues. Trimming cost V 9 bases and J 3 bases; bases outside gene matches: 10. For the CDR3, the DNA is TGTGCCAGTCGAAAATCAGGGGGCGGTGGGGCCAACGTCCTGACTTTC. Its translation: CASRKSGGGGANVLTF.

The V call is TRBV5-4, the J call TRBJ2-3, with unresolved D. Germline assignment: CDR1 SGHNT and CDR2 YYREEE (reference sequence). V was pared by 2 bases and J by 1 base, with 8 bases between. The CDR3 sequence is 14 residues long. The CDR3 region has the DNA TGTGCCAGCAGCTTTGACGCGGGCACAGATACGCAGTATTTT. As protein: CASSFDAGTDTQYF.

The table lists this clone with a few counts. The rearrangement links TRBV6-6 to TRBJ1-3; the D gene is possibly TRBD1 (5 bases). Germline-derived CDR1 and CDR2 are MNHNY and SVGAGI (reference sequence). This CDR3 contains 14 residues. V dropped 9 bases and J dropped 4 bases, with 16 bases sitting between them. Here the CDR3 DNA reads TGTGCCAGTCAAAGCCCGGGGGGAGGAAACACCATATATTTT. Translating it yields CASQSPGGGNTIYF.

The V and J genes are TRBV28 and TRBJ2-5, with D maybe TRBD2 (6 bases). Matching the DNA end better, TRBJ2-7 makes the J call doubtful. Germline V gene sequence: CDR1 MDHEN, CDR2 SYDVKM. This CDR3 has 14 residues. This CDR3 reads CASTDPTRTYEQYF. The DNA of the CDR3 is TGTGCCAGCACGGACCCGACTAGAACCTACGAGCAGTACTTC.

The V gene is TRBV18, the J gene TRBJ1-2; D unclear. Germline V gene data show CDR1 as KGHSH and CDR2 as LQKENI. This CDR3 contains 13 residues. V lost 0 bases to trimming and J lost 8 bases, with 10 bases between them. This chain's CDR3 is CASSPPGSRGYTF. Written as DNA, the CDR3 is TGTGCCAGCTCACCACCGGGTTCGAGAGGCTACACCTTC.

This clone was detected once. The V call is TRBV5-6, the J call TRBJ2-2, with D maybe TRBD1 (5 bases). Between the trimmed V and J ends, which lost 3 bases and 6 bases, there was a span of 18 bases. Germline CDR1 is SGHDT and CDR2 is YYEEEE. The CDR3 has 16 residues. The CDR3 spells CASSYPIGQGAGELFF. CDR3 sequence (DNA): TGTGCCAGCAGCTACCCTATCGGCCAAGGGGCCGGGGAGCTGTTTTTT.

V usage is TRBV11-3 and J usage is TRBJ2-2; no clear D. Per germline, CDR1 SGHNT and CDR2 YENEEA. V was trimmed by 2 bases and J by 5 bases, leaving 3 bases between them. The CDR3 covers 12 residues. CDR3 DNA sequence: TGTGCCAGCAGCTTACGGACCGGGGAGCTGTTTTTT. Residues: CASSLRTGELFF.

This chain connects TRBV5-6 to TRBJ2-7, with D perhaps given as TRBD1 or TRBD2 (5 bases each). This CDR3 spans 15 amino acids. V was cut by 4 bases and J by 0 bases, with 14 bases left in between. Germline CDR1 and CDR2: SGHDT and YYEEEE. The CDR3 spells CASSPGTVSSYEQYF. The DNA for the CDR3 is TGTGCCAGCAGCCCCGGGACGGTGAGCTCCTACGAGCAGTACTTC.

This clone was detected only a few times. The rearrangement joins TRBV6-1 to TRBJ1-2; TRBD1 agrees at 10 bases. The V gene end was trimmed by 8 bases and the J gene end by 8 bases; junction bases not matched to a gene: 8. CDR3 length: 13 residues. CDR1 is MNHNS and CDR2 is SASEGT in the germline V gene. The CDR3 sequence is CASADRGLWGYTF. The CDR3 region has the DNA TGTGCCAGCGCAGACAGGGGGCTTTGGGGCTACACCTTC.

This clone was recorded once. The gene calls are TRBV7-3 and TRBJ2-2; 9 bases align to TRBD1. The J segment lost 9 bases and the V segment lost 5 bases, leaving 13 bases of the junction unmatched. The CDR3 has 16 amino acids. Germline assignment: CDR1 SGHTA and CDR2 FQGTGA. CDR3 DNA: TGTGCCAGCAGCCCTCTTGGGACAGGGAATTCCCGGGAGCTGTTTTTT. Translating it yields CASSPLGTGNSRELFF.

The genes are TRBV18 and TRBJ2-7, with D perhaps matching TRBD1 (6 bases). The V end was cut by 6 bases, the J end by 7 bases, with 16 bases between. The CDR3 has 13 residues. Germline values: CDR1 KGHSH, CDR2 LQKENI. The CDR3 region has the DNA TGTGCCAGCTCCCTCGGGACACGAGGGGAGCAGTACTTC. This sequence encodes CASSLGTRGEQYF.

V is TRBV5-1 and J is TRBJ2-3; 9 bases are a match to TRBD2. The CDR3 is 13 residues long. Losses at the gene ends were 5 bases for V and 4 bases for J; bases not matched to a gene: 2. Germline CDR1 reads SGHRS; CDR2 reads YFSETQ. This CDR3 reads CASSSGSSDTQYF. CDR3 coding DNA: TGCGCCAGCAGTAGCGGGAGTTCAGATACGCAGTATTTT.

The CDR3 region has the DNA TGTGCCAGCAGTTTCACAGGGGACACTGAAGCTTTCTTT. Translated, it gives CASSFTGDTEAFF. The chain joins TRBV6-5 to TRBJ1-1, with TRBD1 matching 7 bases. Per germline, CDR1 MNHEY and CDR2 SVGAGI. The CDR3 is 13 residues long. J was trimmed by 3 bases and V by 4 bases; bases with no gene match: 2.

V and J are TRBV28 and TRBJ1-2; D call uncertain. The CDR3 consists of 16 residues. The V end lost 8 bases, the J end lost 2 bases, and 21 bases lay between the germline ends. Germline V CDR1 and CDR2: MDHEN, SYDVKM. The CDR3 DNA follows: TGTGCCAGCGAAAGATACGGAGGTGCCCCAAACTATGGCTACACCTTC. This codes for CASERYGGAPNYGYTF.

The chain recombines TRBV5-4 with TRBJ2-7; unclear D gene. CDR1 and CDR2 (germline): SGHNT, YYREEE (reference sequence). V dropped 3 bases and J dropped 0 bases, with 10 bases sitting between them. The CDR3 totals 14 residues. The CDR3 protein is CASSSGPSSYEQYF. CDR3 coding DNA: TGTGCCAGCAGCTCCGGTCCAAGCTCCTACGAGCAGTACTTC.

The rearrangement uses TRBV9 and TRBJ2-5; 7 nucleotides match TRBD1. V dropped 7 bases and J dropped 1; count of bases not matched to a gene: 10. The CDR3 is 15 residues long. Germline CDR1 is SGDLS and CDR2 is YYNGEE. This CDR3 reads CASARQGVPQETQYF. DNA of the CDR3: TGTGCCAGCGCCCGACAGGGAGTCCCCCAAGAGACCCAGTACTTC.

V is TRBV6-5 and J is TRBJ1-3; D is ambiguous. The CDR3 is made up of 14 amino acids. The V end lost 0 bases, the J end lost 4 bases, and 7 bases lay between the germline ends. Germline CDR1 MNHEY, CDR2 SVGAGI. The CDR3 reads CASSYSGWGNTIYF. Here the CDR3 DNA reads TGTGCCAGCAGTTACTCAGGGTGGGGAAACACCATATATTTT.

The chain links TRBV7-3 to TRBJ2-7, with 11 bases lining up with TRBD2. CDR3 length: 16 amino acids. The V segment lost 4 bases and the J segment 2 bases; nucleotides outside the gene matches: 7. CDR1 SGHTA and CDR2 FQGTGA come from the germline V gene. CDR3 sequence reads: CASSSGTSGGTYEQYF. The CDR3 DNA is TGTGCCAGCAGCTCCGGGACTAGCGGCGGAACCTACGAGCAGTACTTC.

The chain couples TRBV6-5 to TRBJ2-1; D possibly matches TRBD1 or TRBD2 (5 bases each). Germline CDR1 reads MNHEY; CDR2 reads SVGAGI. This CDR3 spans 15 amino acids. Trimming left V 3 bases short and J 8 bases short, with 17 bases between. This CDR3 is CASSYGSGTIDEQFF. Here the CDR3 DNA reads TGTGCCAGCAGTTATGGGTCTGGGACCATCGATGAGCAGTTCTTC.

The chain links TRBV7-8 to TRBJ1-3; possible D gene TRBD1, 5 bases. CDR1 SGHVS and CDR2 FQNEAQ come from the germline V gene. The CDR3 totals 17 residues. V gave up 2 bases and J gave up 2 bases, with 16 bases separating them. The chain's CDR3 is CASSLLGGGFTGNTIYF. The CDR3 region has the DNA TGTGCCAGCAGCTTACTCGGTGGGGGATTTACTGGAAACACCATATATTTT.

This chain links TRBV4-2 with TRBJ2-3; TRBD2 matches 8 bases. CDR1 and CDR2 (germline): LGHNA, YNFKEQ. The CDR3 is made up of 16 amino acids. The V segment lost 4 bases and the J segment 2 bases; nucleotides outside the gene matches: 8. CDR3 residues: CASSPLRRGATDTQYF. DNA of the CDR3: TGTGCCAGCAGCCCCCTGAGGCGGGGGGCCACAGATACGCAGTATTTT.

Here the CDR3 reads CASSVESAGEAPYTQYF. In DNA form, the CDR3 reads TGTGCCAGCAGCGTAGAGTCCGCGGGAGAGGCCCCGTATACGCAGTATTTT. V usage is TRBV9 and J usage is TRBJ2-3; 7 nucleotides align to TRBD2. Germline CDR1 is SGDLS and CDR2 is YYNGEE. This CDR3 region has 17 residues. Unmatched junction bases numbered 14, after V lost 0 bases and J lost 7 bases. The full variable domain, its missing parts supplied by reference TRBV9 and TRBJ2-3, is DSGVTQTPKHLITATGQRVTLRCSPRSGDLSVYWYQQSLDQGLQFLIQYYNGEERAKGNILERFSAQQFPDLHSELNLSSLELGDSALYFCASSVESAGEAPYTQYFGPGTRLTVL.

This clone was found once. The chain carries TRBV21-1 and TRBJ1-1. TRBV21-1 is marked as a pseudogene. The CDR3 sequence is 16 residues long. This CDR3 is CASTEKGGEMNTEAFF. For the CDR3, the DNA is TGTGCCAGCACCGAAAAAGGGGGGGAGATGAACACTGAAGCTTTCTTT.

This chain joins TRBV5-4 and TRBJ2-5; no clear D. Germline V lookup: CDR1 SGHNT, CDR2 YYREEE (reference sequence). This CDR3 is built from 14 residues. Trimming left V 0 bases short and J 5 bases short, with 11 bases between. CDR3 sequence: CASSLVRVEETQYF. For the CDR3, the DNA is TGTGCCAGCAGCTTGGTTAGGGTGGAGGAGACCCAGTACTTC.

The sample holds a few counts of this clone. The chain has TRBV6-6 and TRBJ2-1; no firm D call. The germline V gene has CDR1 MNHNY and CDR2 SVGAGI (reference sequence). Trimming stripped 1 base from V and 6 bases from J, with 4 bases between. The CDR3 totals 12 residues. The CDR3 loop reads CASSYWGNEQFF. CDR3 nucleotide sequence: TGTGCCAGCAGTTACTGGGGCAATGAGCAGTTCTTC.

This chain connects TRBV18 to TRBJ2-7; a weak D match, TRBD2 (7 bases). V was trimmed by 1 base and J by 0 bases, leaving 10 bases between them. This CDR3 contains 15 residues. Germline CDR1 KGHSH, CDR2 LQKENI. The CDR3 coding sequence is TGTGCCAGCTCACCACTAGGGGGGGACTCCTACGAGCAGTACTTC. Amino acid sequence: CASSPLGGDSYEQYF.

This clone was seen a handful of times. The chain joins TRBV7-9 to TRBJ1-3; D is uncertain. The CDR3 is made up of 15 amino acids. Germline loops: CDR1 SEHNR, CDR2 FQNEAQ (reference sequence). Trimming stripped 6 bases from V and 3 bases from J, with 15 bases between. The DNA for the CDR3 is TGTGCCAGCAGTCCCAAATGGAGGTTTGGAAACACCATATATTTT. Protein product: CASSPKWRFGNTIYF.

This chain links TRBV7-9 with TRBJ2-1; no clear D gene. The V gene's germline CDR1 is SEHNR and CDR2 FQNEAQ (reference sequence). The CDR3 sequence is 13 residues long. The germline V and J ends were trimmed by 3 bases and 3 bases, with 6 bases remaining between them. CDR3 protein: CASSFAIYNEQFF. DNA of the CDR3: TGTGCCAGCAGCTTCGCGATCTACAATGAGCAGTTCTTC.

The J gene is TRBJ1-5, the V gene TRBV19; 7 bases map to TRBD1. From germline, CDR1 is LNHDA and CDR2 SQIVND (reference sequence). The CDR3 consists of 17 residues. J was trimmed by 0 bases and V by 1 base; bases with no gene match: 6. CDR3 sequence (DNA): TGTGCCAGTAGTATAGGCGCAGGGGGATATAGCAATCAGCCCCAGCATTTT. Its protein product is CASSIGAGGYSNQPQHF.

The chain carries TRBV5-6 and TRBJ2-5; 7 positions match TRBD1. The CDR3 extends over 17 amino acids. Germline CDR1 reads SGHDT; CDR2 reads YYEEEE. V trimming: 2 bases; J trimming: 2 bases; junction bases outside the gene matches: 12. The CDR3 is CASSLGPIGTAQETQYF. The CDR3 coding sequence is TGTGCCAGCAGCTTAGGCCCTATCGGGACAGCTCAAGAGACCCAGTACTTC.

This clone was detected only a few times. The chain joins TRBV6-5 to TRBJ1-5; D may be TRBD1 (6 bases). The CDR3 loop spans 14 amino acids. The germline CDR1 and CDR2 sequences are MNHEY and SVGAGI. The V end lost 7 bases, the J end lost 6 bases, and 16 bases lay between the germline ends. The CDR3 coding sequence is TGTGCCAGCACCGAAACAGGGTTGGGTCAGCCCCAGCATTTT. Amino acid sequence: CASTETGLGQPQHF.

This clone has only a few counts. The same CDR3 also results from other DNA sequences found in this sample. The chain uses TRBV18 and TRBJ2-1; D may be TRBD1 or TRBD2 (5 bases each). Germline loops: CDR1 KGHSH, CDR2 LQKENI. This CDR3 is built from 12 residues. The V end lost 2 bases, the J end lost 10 bases, and 9 bases lay between the germline ends. The CDR3 here is CASSPGGWEQFF. CDR3 DNA sequence: TGTGCCAGCTCACCAGGGGGTTGGGAGCAGTTCTTC.